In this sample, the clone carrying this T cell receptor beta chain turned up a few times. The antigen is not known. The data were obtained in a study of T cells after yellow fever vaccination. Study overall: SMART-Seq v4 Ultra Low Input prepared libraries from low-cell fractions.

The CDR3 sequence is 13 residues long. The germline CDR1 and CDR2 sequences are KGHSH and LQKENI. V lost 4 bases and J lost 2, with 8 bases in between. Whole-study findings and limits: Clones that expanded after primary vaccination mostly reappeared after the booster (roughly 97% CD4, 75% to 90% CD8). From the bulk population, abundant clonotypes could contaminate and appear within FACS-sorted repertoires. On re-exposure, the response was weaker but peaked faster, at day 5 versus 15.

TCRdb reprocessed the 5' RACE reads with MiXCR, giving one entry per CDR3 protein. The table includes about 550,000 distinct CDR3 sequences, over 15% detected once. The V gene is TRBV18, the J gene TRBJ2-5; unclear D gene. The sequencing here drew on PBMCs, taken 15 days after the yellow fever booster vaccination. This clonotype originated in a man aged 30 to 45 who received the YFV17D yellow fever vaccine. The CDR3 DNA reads TGTGCCAGCTCACTTTCACAGCAAGAGACCCAGTACTTC. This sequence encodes CASSLSQQETQYF. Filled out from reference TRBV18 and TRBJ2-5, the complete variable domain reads NAGVMQNPRHLVRRRGQEARLRCSPMKGHSHVYWYRQLPEEGLKFMVYLQKENIIDESGMPKERFSAEFPKEGPSILRIQQVVRGDSAAYFCASSLSQQETQYFGPGTRLLVL.